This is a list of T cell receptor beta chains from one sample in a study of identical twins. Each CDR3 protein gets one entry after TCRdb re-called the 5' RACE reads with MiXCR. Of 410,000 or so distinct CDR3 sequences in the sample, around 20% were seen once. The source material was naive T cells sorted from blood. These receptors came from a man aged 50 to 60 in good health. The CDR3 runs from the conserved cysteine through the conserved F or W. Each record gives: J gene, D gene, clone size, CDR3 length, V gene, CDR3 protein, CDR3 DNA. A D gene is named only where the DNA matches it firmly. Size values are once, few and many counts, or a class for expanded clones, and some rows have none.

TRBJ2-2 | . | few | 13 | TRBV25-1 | CASSTQNLGELFF | TGTGCCAGCAGTACCCAGAACCTCGGGGAGCTGTTTTTT
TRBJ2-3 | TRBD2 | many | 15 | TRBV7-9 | CASSLSGLATDTQYF | TGTGCCAGCAGCTTATCCGGACTAGCCACAGATACGCAGTATTTT
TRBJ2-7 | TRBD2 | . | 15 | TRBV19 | CASSSDRTSGGEQYF | TGTGCCAGTAGTTCGGACAGAACTAGCGGGGGCGAGCAGTACTTC
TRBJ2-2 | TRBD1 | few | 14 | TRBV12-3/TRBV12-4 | CASRTGTVSGELFF | TGTGCCAGCAGGACCGGGACAGTTAGCGGGGAGCTGTTTTTT
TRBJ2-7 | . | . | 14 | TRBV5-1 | CASSESTGAYEQYF | TGCGCCAGCAGCGAATCGACAGGAGCCTACGAGCAGTACTTC
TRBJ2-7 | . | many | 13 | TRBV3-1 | CASSPRQAGEQYF | TGTGCCAGCAGCCCTCGACAGGCGGGCGAGCAGTACTTC
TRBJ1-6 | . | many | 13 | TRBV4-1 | CASSQVLDSPLHF | TGCGCCAGCAGCCAAGTTCTAGATTCACCCCTCCACTTT
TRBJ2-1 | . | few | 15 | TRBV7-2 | CASSLSVITYNEQFF | TGTGCCAGCAGCTTATCGGTTATAACCTACAATGAGCAGTTCTTC
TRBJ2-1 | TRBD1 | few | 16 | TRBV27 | CASSLFAGGDQDEQFF | TGTGCCAGCAGTTTATTTGCAGGGGGCGATCAGGATGAGCAGTTCTTC
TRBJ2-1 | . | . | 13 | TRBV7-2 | CASSLGYYNEQFF | TGTGCCAGCAGCTTAGGCTACTACAATGAGCAGTTCTTC
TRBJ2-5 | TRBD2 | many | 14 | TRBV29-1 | CSAAGVPGKETQYF | TGCAGCGCCGCGGGAGTCCCCGGTAAAGAGACCCAGTACTTC
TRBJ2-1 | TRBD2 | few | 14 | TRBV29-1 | CSVERAGGPNEQFF | TGCAGCGTTGAACGAGCGGGAGGGCCCAATGAGCAGTTCTTC
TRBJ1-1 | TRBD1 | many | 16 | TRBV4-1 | CASSQESVDRGREAFF | TGCGCCAGCAGCCAAGAGTCGGTGGACAGGGGGCGCGAAGCTTTCTTT
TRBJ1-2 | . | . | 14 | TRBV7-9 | CASSLKTHLNGYTF | TGTGCCAGCAGCTTAAAAACACATCTGAATGGCTACACCTTC
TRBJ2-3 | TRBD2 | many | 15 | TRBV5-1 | CASSGTSGRTDTQYF | TGCGCCAGCAGCGGGACTAGCGGGAGGACAGATACGCAGTATTTT